A selection of T cell receptor beta chains follows, all from one sample in a study of beta chain features in type 1 diabetes. This table comes from immunoSEQ multiplex PCR, and its TCRdb copy is limited to in-frame clones, with some not included. The table includes 120,000 to 150,000 clones, nearly 50% detected once. Specimen: Tregs from blood. Receptors originate from a man between 18 and 29 years old in good health. Both conserved end residues are part of each CDR3. A D gene is named only where the DNA matches it firmly. The listing skips clone size in some rows; elsewhere it reads once, few, many or a size class.

d_gene	abundance	v_gene	j_gene	CDR3aa	CDR3nt
TRBD1	.	TRBV7-9	TRBJ2-1	CASSLAPRGRNEQFF	TGTGCCAGCAGCTTAGCTCCCAGGGGGCGAAATGAGCAGTTCTTC
.	.	TRBV5-6	TRBJ1-1	CASSLGFRANTEAFF	TGTGCCAGCAGCTTGGGCTTCAGGGCGAACACTGAAGCTTTCTTT
TRBD1	.	TRBV15	TRBJ1-1	CATSRDSRTGSTEAFF	TGTGCCACCAGCAGAGATTCCCGGACAGGGAGCACTGAAGCTTTCTTT
.	few	TRBV5-1	TRBJ2-7	CASSLGAAYEQYF	TGCGCCAGCAGCTTAGGGGCCGCCTACGAGCAGTACTTC
.	.	TRBV6-5	TRBJ2-7	CASSSPVTYEQYF	TGTGCCAGCAGTTCTCCAGTCACCTACGAGCAGTACTTC
.	.	TRBV2	TRBJ2-4	CASSEAGNRVINIQYF	TGTGCCAGCAGTGAAGCAGGAAACAGGGTAATCAACATTCAGTACTTC
TRBD2	.	TRBV19	TRBJ2-1	CASLSRLAGEFNEQFF	TGTGCCAGTTTATCACGACTAGCGGGAGAGTTCAATGAGCAGTTCTTC
.	.	TRBV4-2	TRBJ1-4	CASSTDGGRSGEKLFF	TGTGCCAGCAGCACGGACGGAGGCAGGTCCGGTGAAAAACTGTTTTTT
.	.	TRBV20-1	TRBJ2-7	CSAQGPGEQYF	TGCAGTGCTCAGGGGCCGGGCGAGCAGTACTTC
TRBD1	.	TRBV7-2	TRBJ2-7	CASSYPGQPSSYEQYF	TGTGCCAGCAGCTATCCGGGACAGCCGAGCTCCTACGAGCAGTACTTC
TRBD2	.	TRBV7-2	TRBJ2-5	CASSLLAASGKQTQYF	TGTGCCAGCAGCTTACTAGCGGCTAGCGGGAAGCAGACCCAGTACTTC
.	few	TRBV25-1	TRBJ2-2	CASSEQGNAGELFF	TGTGCCAGCAGTGAACAGGGTAATGCCGGGGAGCTGTTTTTT
.	.	TRBV2	TRBJ2-7	CASSELTYEQYF	TGTGCCAGCAGTGAATTAACCTACGAGCAGTACTTC
TRBD1	.	TRBV5-1	TRBJ1-2	CASSAGTGDYGYTF	TGCGCCAGCAGCGCGGGGACAGGGGACTATGGCTACACCTTC
TRBD1	.	TRBV9	TRBJ1-2	CASSVGQGLGYGYTF	TGTGCCAGCAGCGTTGGACAGGGCCTCGGCTATGGCTACACCTTC
TRBD1	.	TRBV6-6	TRBJ2-3	CASRLQGAGADTQYF	TGTGCCAGCAGACTCCAGGGGGCTGGGGCAGATACGCAGTATTTT
TRBD2	.	TRBV5-1	TRBJ2-1	CASSSVLAGNNEQFF	TGCGCCAGCAGCTCCGTCCTAGCGGGAAACAATGAGCAGTTCTTC
.	.	TRBV30	TRBJ1-6	CAWNLPDRKNSPLHF	TGTGCCTGGAACCTACCGGACAGAAAGAATTCACCCCTCCACTTT
.	.	TRBV7-2	TRBJ2-3	CASSLYGGLVTQYF	TGTGCCAGCAGCTTGTACGGCGGTTTGGTCACGCAGTATTTT
TRBD1	few	TRBV27	TRBJ2-3	CASSEPGGRTDTQYF	TGTGCCAGCAGTGAACCAGGGGGCCGCACAGATACGCAGTATTTT
TRBD2	.	TRBV7-2	TRBJ2-7	CASSLWGGLAGPYEQYF	TGTGCCAGCAGCTTATGGGGCGGACTAGCGGGGCCCTACGAGCAGTACTTC
TRBD1	once	TRBV15	TRBJ1-3	CATSRGGTVSGNTIYF	TGTGCCACCAGCAGAGGTGGGACAGTCTCTGGAAACACCATATATTTT
.	few	TRBV30	TRBJ1-1	CASKVAGDTEAFF	TGTGCCTCCAAGGTGGCCGGGGACACTGAAGCTTTCTTT
.	.	TRBV7-9	TRBJ2-1	CASSPWRQGSIYNEQFF	TGTGCCAGCAGCCCCTGGAGGCAGGGGTCGATCTACAATGAGCAGTTCTTC
.	.	TRBV6-5	TRBJ2-7	CASSRSTELYEQYF	TGTGCCAGCAGTAGGTCGACAGAGCTTTACGAGCAGTACTTC
TRBD2	few	TRBV15	TRBJ2-1	CATSRGLAGEQFF	TGTGCCACCAGCAGAGGACTAGCGGGTGAGCAGTTCTTC
TRBD1	.	TRBV7-9	TRBJ2-7	CASSYGQGAGEQYF	TGTGCCAGCAGCTATGGACAGGGGGCGGGTGAGCAGTACTTC
.	.	TRBV19	TRBJ2-1	CASRVSGPNEQFF	TGTGCCAGTAGGGTGAGCGGACCCAATGAGCAGTTCTTC
TRBD2	few	TRBV5-1	TRBJ2-5	CASSFSLAGGRETQYF	TGCGCCAGCAGCTTTAGCCTAGCGGGAGGGCGAGAGACCCAGTACTTC
.	.	TRBV6-5	TRBJ1-5	CATGRDMNQPQHF	TGTGCCACCGGTCGGGATATGAATCAGCCCCAGCATTTT
TRBD1	.	TRBV28	TRBJ1-5	CASSKRGPRYQPQHF	TGTGCCAGCAGTAAGAGGGGGCCCAGGTATCAGCCCCAGCATTTT
.	few	TRBV30	TRBJ2-6	CAWRPVGGKGANVLTF	TGTGCCTGGAGACCAGTAGGAGGGAAAGGGGCCAACGTCCTGACTTTC
.	.	TRBV7-2	TRBJ2-3	CASRQTGTDTQYF	TGTGCCAGCAGGCAAACAGGGACAGATACGCAGTATTTT
TRBD1	.	TRBV11-2	TRBJ2-3	CASSFRQGKSTDTQYF	TGTGCCAGCAGCTTCAGACAGGGGAAAAGCACAGATACGCAGTATTTT
TRBD1	.	TRBV14	TRBJ1-1	CASSLRQGSMNTEAFF	TGTGCCAGCAGCCTACGACAGGGTTCCATGAACACTGAAGCTTTCTTT
TRBD2	once	TRBV5-4	TRBJ2-7	CASSPRTSGRYEQYF	TGTGCCAGCAGCCCACGGACTAGCGGGAGGTACGAGCAGTACTTC
.	medium-sized	TRBV6-6	TRBJ2-4	CASSRDNPGAKNIQYF	TGTGCCAGCAGTAGGGACAATCCGGGGGCCAAAAACATTCAGTACTTC
.	.	TRBV30	TRBJ1-5	CAWSVQPEGFSNQPQHF	TGTGCCTGGAGTGTACAGCCTGAGGGATTTAGCAATCAGCCCCAGCATTTT
TRBD2	.	TRBV27	TRBJ2-7	CASSLTSSGRYEQYF	TGTGCCAGCAGTTTAACTTCTAGCGGGAGGTACGAGCAGTACTTC
.	.	TRBV11-2	TRBJ2-4	CASSLIPGIAAKNIQYF	TGTGCCAGCAGCTTAATCCCGGGGATAGCGGCCAAAAACATTCAGTACTTC
.	few	TRBV7-9	TRBJ2-5	CASSLAGLVSQETQYF	TGTGCCAGCAGCTTAGCGGGGCTGGTTTCTCAAGAGACCCAGTACTTC
TRBD1	.	TRBV6-6	TRBJ1-5	CASSSTRQGTHQPQHF	TGTGCCAGCAGTTCCACGCGACAGGGGACCCATCAGCCCCAGCATTTT
.	.	TRBV28	TRBJ2-7	CASATTGEQYF	TGTGCCAGCGCCACAACGGGCGAGCAGTACTTC
TRBD1	.	TRBV27	TRBJ1-1	CASSFRTGGWGTEAFF	TGTGCCAGCAGCTTCCGGACAGGGGGCTGGGGCACTGAAGCTTTCTTT
.	once	TRBV2	TRBJ1-2	CASSEGRAAGYGYTF	TGTGCCAGCAGTGAAGGGCGGGCGGCGGGGTATGGCTACACCTTC
TRBD1	.	TRBV6-6	TRBJ2-7	CASTRTGPYEQYF	TGTGCCAGCACCCGGACAGGGCCCTACGAGCAGTACTTC
.	few	TRBV6-1	TRBJ2-7	CASSRSGGSYEQYF	TGTGCCAGCAGTCGAAGCGGAGGATCCTACGAGCAGTACTTC
TRBD1	.	TRBV30	TRBJ1-6	CAWKVGQYNSPLHF	TGTGCCTGGAAGGTGGGACAGTATAATTCACCCCTCCACTTT
TRBD1	few	TRBV19	TRBJ1-1	CASSQGAGTEAFF	TGTGCCAGTAGCCAGGGGGCTGGCACTGAAGCTTTCTTT
.	.	TRBV5-1	TRBJ2-1	CASRGGWGEQFF	TGCGCCAGCAGAGGGGGTTGGGGTGAGCAGTTCTTC
.	medium-sized	TRBV7-9	TRBJ2-7	CASITRREGSYEQYF	TGTGCCAGCATCACCCGGCGGGAAGGATCCTACGAGCAGTACTTC
TRBD1	.	TRBV5-5	TRBJ1-6	CASSSLREPTGSRNNPLHF	TGTGCCAGCAGCTCGTTACGCGAACCGACAGGGAGCCGAAACAACCCCCTCCACTTT